This TCR beta chain was observed in a study of cytomegalovirus exposure and HLA in healthy donors. In the study overall: There were 350 to 400 genotyped donors. Of these, roughly 86% fell in the genetic ancestry cluster associated with self-reported Caucasian donors. Study-level results: It was only CMV serostatus that was available as immune exposure information. According to a later analysis, most TCR beta chains associated with CMV appeared HLA-restricted.

As regards this clone: What it recognizes is unknown.

Primers included in the PCR were 60 Vbeta and 13 Jbeta primers. TCRdb's copy holds only in-frame clones and misses some; the assay was immunoSEQ multiplex PCR. Of some 150,000 clones listed, 80% to 90% are singletons. Germline CDR1 is SGHTA and CDR2 is FQGNSA. CDR3 length: 13 amino acids. J lost 4 bases, V lost 6 bases, and 4 bases had no gene match. Source material: PBMCs. The chain uses TRBV7-2 and TRBJ1-1, with 8 bases fitting TRBD1. The sequence was collected from a woman aged 18-29 years in good health and CMV-seronegative. The DNA for the CDR3 is TGTGCCAGCAGGACAGGGGTGACCACTGAAGCTTTCTTT. Protein: CASRTGVTTEAFF.